One and the same sample provided the 5 T cell receptor beta chains below, sequenced in a study of shared clonotypes between healthy human individuals. In the naive CD8 group, cells lacked CD45RO and were positively selected for CCR7, so terminally differentiated effector memory CD45RA+ cells were left out. TCRdb's table, derived via immunoSEQ multiplex PCR, lists solely in-frame clones and lacks some. The sample has some 740,000 clones, more than 85% seen once. The specimen sequenced was naive CD8+ T cells sorted from blood. Receptors were obtained from a man younger than 45 in good health.

As DNA, the CDR3 is TGTGCCAGCAGGCGGGGAGCGGGAGGGCAGCTTGCTGAGCAGTTCTTC. Translating it yields CASRRGAGGQLAEQFF. The rearrangement links TRBV27 to TRBJ2-1; 10 bases align to TRBD2. Germline V lookup: CDR1 MNHEY, CDR2 SMNVEV (reference sequence). Trimming took 6 bases from V and 9 from J; bases not matched to a gene: 14. CDR3 size: 16 residues.

The J gene is TRBJ2-1, the V gene TRBV5-1; D unresolved. CDR3 length: 12 amino acids. The germline V gene has CDR1 SGHRS and CDR2 YFSETQ. V shed 5 bases and J shed 2 bases, with 5 bases lying between them. This CDR3 is CASRGAYNEQFF. The CDR3 DNA reads TGCGCCAGCAGGGGTGCCTACAATGAGCAGTTCTTC.

V is TRBV11-1 and J is TRBJ2-7; 10 bases match TRBD1. The CDR3 has 15 residues. CDR1 and CDR2 from the germline V gene are SGHAT and FQDESV (reference sequence). Trimming removed 7 bases from V and 5 bases from J; junction bases left unmatched: 11. In nucleotides, the CDR3 is TGTGCCAGCACCATAATGGTGGGACAGGGGAACGAGCAGTACTTC. Protein product: CASTIMVGQGNEQYF. Full variable domain (outside the CDR3, taken from reference TRBV11-1 and TRBJ2-7): EAEVAQSPRYKITEKSQAVAFWCDPISGHATLYWYRQILGQGPELLVQFQDESVVDDSQLPKDRFSAERLKGVDSTLKIQPAELGDSAMYLCASTIMVGQGNEQYFGPGTRLTVT.

J is TRBJ2-5 and V is TRBV2; 9 bases are a match to TRBD2. V gave up 4 bases and J gave up 2 bases; unmatched junction bases: 5. The length of the CDR3 is 15 residues. Germline V CDR1 and CDR2: SNHLY, FYNNEI. The DNA for the CDR3 is TGTGCCAGCAGTGGTGCGGGAGGGCCGCAAGAGACCCAGTACTTC. Amino acid sequence: CASSGAGGPQETQYF.

This chain connects TRBV7-9 to TRBJ1-4, with D tentatively TRBD1 (5 bases). The CDR3 extends over 15 amino acids. Germline-derived CDR1 and CDR2 are SEHNR and FQNEAQ (reference sequence). V was trimmed by 5 bases and J by 8 bases, leaving 18 bases between them. The CDR3 loop reads CASSTIGEGLEKLFF. In nucleotides, the CDR3 is TGTGCCAGCAGCACAATAGGGGAGGGTTTGGAAAAACTGTTTTTT.